A selection of T cell receptor beta chains follows, all from one sample in a study of T cell repertoires in cytomegalovirus infection. Antigens of these TCRs are unknown. TCRdb passed the reads through MiXCR, listing each CDR3 protein once. The sample has approximately 76,000 distinct CDR3 sequences, approximately 42% seen once. Specimen: CD8+ T cells from cultured PBMCs, collected from culture after CMV antigen stimulation. The receptors derive from a human donor in good health (CMV status not recorded). Some clones in this sample may be carry-over from other donors' samples. Both conserved end residues are part of each CDR3. D genes are given only for firm matches. For some rows the clone size is stated as once, few or many, or as a class when expanded; others skip it.

>TRBD1|few|TRBV5-6|TRBJ2-2
TGTGCCAGCAGCTTGGGCCAGGGGGCTGGGGAGCTGTTTTTT
CASSLGQGAGELFF
>.|.|TRBV6-5|TRBJ2-2
TGTGCCAGCAGTTACTCGCTTCAGGGCGGCGGGGAGCTGTTTTTT
CASSYSLQGGGELFF
>.|.|TRBV7-6|TRBJ1-6
TGTGCCAGCAGCTTCGACCCTGGAGCACCCCTCCACTTT
CASSFDPGAPLHF
>.|.|TRBV7-2|TRBJ2-1
TGTGCCAGCAGCTTCTATCAGGGCCCCAACAATGAGCAGTTCTTC
CASSFYQGPNNEQFF
>TRBD1|.|TRBV6-1|TRBJ1-5
TGTGCCAGCAGTTCGGGACAGGGGACGCGGGGCAATCAGCCCCAGCATTTT
CASSSGQGTRGNQPQHF
>.|once|TRBV7-9|TRBJ2-7
TGTGCCAGCAGCTTAAATTCGGTCGAGCAGTACTTC
CASSLNSVEQYF
>TRBD1|few|TRBV20-1|TRBJ2-1
TGCAGTGCTAGAGAATCCCCGGACAGGCGCTCGCGAGGGGAGGAGCAGTTCTTC
CSARESPDRRSRGEEQFF
>.|.|TRBV7-9|TRBJ2-1
TGTGCCAGCAGGTGGGACACCAATGAGCAGTTCTTC
CASRWDTNEQFF
>TRBD1|.|TRBV6-2/TRBV6-3|TRBJ1-1
TGTGCCAGCAGGGAAGACAGGGCGCCCTACGGGAACACTGAAGCTTTCTTT
CASREDRAPYGNTEAFF
>.|once|TRBV29-1|TRBJ2-7
TGCAGCGTTGGCGGGGCGGCGGGCGACGAGCAGTACTTC
CSVGGAAGDEQYF
>.|.|TRBV27|TRBJ2-3
TGTGCCAGCAGTACCCACTCCAGAGACACAGATACGCAGTATTTT
CASSTHSRDTDTQYF
>.|.|TRBV7-6|TRBJ2-3
TGTGCCAGCAGCTTAGGGCCCCTACCCCCAACACCGTATTTT
CASSLGPLPPTPYF
>TRBD1|.|TRBV7-9|TRBJ1-2
TGTGCCAGCAGCCCAACAGGGGGTAATGGCTACACCTTC
CASSPTGGNGYTF
>TRBD1|once|TRBV6-1|TRBJ2-7
TGTGCCAGCAGTGATCGGGGACAGATTTCCTACGAGCAGTACTTC
CASSDRGQISYEQYF
>TRBD2|.|TRBV7-8|TRBJ2-3
TGTGCCAGCAGCGTCGGACTAGCGGGGGCAGATACGCAGTATTTT
CASSVGLAGADTQYF
>TRBD1|.|TRBV15|TRBJ1-4
TGTGCCACCAGCGGCGACAGGGCAACTAATGAAAAACTGTTTTTT
CATSGDRATNEKLFF
>TRBD1|.|TRBV6-1|TRBJ1-1
TGTGCCAGCAGTTTCCCAGGGGGCGGGGGGACTGAAGCTTTCTTT
CASSFPGGGGTEAFF
>.|few|TRBV7-2|TRBJ1-1
TGTGCCAGCAGCTTAGCTTGGACCGCGCCCGAAGCTTTCTTT
CASSLAWTAPEAFF
>TRBD2|.|TRBV11-2|TRBJ2-3
TGTGCCAGCAGCTTAGCCGCTAGCGGGGGACGCACAGATACGCAGTATTTT
CASSLAASGGRTDTQYF
>.|few|TRBV5-1|TRBJ2-7
TGCGCCAGCAGCGACGAACGAATTTCCTACGAGCAGTACTTC
CASSDERISYEQYF
>.|.|TRBV10-3|TRBJ2-1
TGTGCCATCAGTGAGTCGGGCGAGACAGCGTACAATGAGCAGTTCTTC
CAISESGETAYNEQFF
>.|.|TRBV7-2|TRBJ2-2
TGTGCCAGCAGCTTAGGGGGAATCACCGGGGAGCTGTTTTTT
CASSLGGITGELFF
>.|.|TRBV9|TRBJ2-3
TGTGCCAGCAGCGTAGGGATCTATACCAATAGGGATACGCAGTATTTT
CASSVGIYTNRDTQYF
>.|once|TRBV6-6|TRBJ1-2
TGTGCCAGTCAAGACCTCAATAACTATGGCTACACCTTC
CASQDLNNYGYTF
>TRBD2|many|TRBV15|TRBJ2-5
TGTGCCACCAGCTCGGACTTAGCTACCCCGGGTCCTAGCGGGGGCCAAGAGACCCAGTACTTC
CATSSDLATPGPSGGQETQYF
>.|.|TRBV20-1|TRBJ1-6
TGCAGTGCTCTAAAAGATCAGGCCAGGGTAGATTCACCCCTCCACTTT
CSALKDQARVDSPLHF
>TRBD1|.|TRBV5-6|TRBJ1-3
TGTGCCAGCAGCTCTCCCCGGGACAGGGGTGGAAACACCATATATTTT
CASSSPRDRGGNTIYF
>TRBD1|.|TRBV5-6|TRBJ2-7
TGTGCCAGCAGCTTGGATCTACAGGGGGCCTACGAGCAGTACTTC
CASSLDLQGAYEQYF
>.|.|TRBV7-9|TRBJ2-1
TGTGCCAGCCGGAGGGACCTTCAGCAGTTCTTC
CASRRDLQQFF
>TRBD1|.|TRBV5-4|TRBJ1-2
TGTGCCAGCCTTCAGGACAGGGGGAAAAACTATGGCTACACCTTC
CASLQDRGKNYGYTF
>.|.|TRBV15|TRBJ2-1
TGTGCCACCAGCCCTCATACCTTTCCAAGGTTCGATGAGCAGTTCTTC
CATSPHTFPRFDEQFF
>.|.|TRBV27|TRBJ1-2
TGTGCCAGCAGTTTACTCGCGGGGGACGGCTACACCTTC
CASSLLAGDGYTF
>.|few|TRBV10-3|TRBJ2-4
TGTGCCATCAGTGACCCGGGAGACAGCAGAAACATTCAGTACTTC
CAISDPGDSRNIQYF
>.|few|TRBV7-7|TRBJ2-5
TGTGCTAGCAGCTTAGGAGGCAGGGAAGGAGAGACCCAGTACTTC
CASSLGGREGETQYF
>.|few|TRBV2|TRBJ2-5
TGTGCCACCAGCTGGGCGGAGACCCAGTACTTC
CATSWAETQYF
>.|many|TRBV11-2|TRBJ2-7
TGTGCCAGCAGCTTAGGCGTGGGGTCATACTACGAGCAGTACTTC
CASSLGVGSYYEQYF
>.|.|TRBV7-4|TRBJ2-7
TGTGCCAGCAGCTCATACTTAGACAGGGACGCGGAGGGTTTTTACGAGCAGTACTTC
CASSSYLDRDAEGFYEQYF
>.|.|TRBV27|TRBJ1-1
TGTGCCAGCAGTAGAAGGCCCGAGGGCACTGAAGCTTTCTTT
CASSRRPEGTEAFF
>TRBD2|once|TRBV20-1|TRBJ2-1
TGCAGTGCTCCTATTTCTAGCGGGGGGACACTTTACAATGAGCAGTTCTTC
CSAPISSGGTLYNEQFF
>.|.|TRBV28|TRBJ2-2
TGTGCCAGCAGTCTCTCTAGGAACACCGGGGAGCTGTTTTTT
CASSLSRNTGELFF